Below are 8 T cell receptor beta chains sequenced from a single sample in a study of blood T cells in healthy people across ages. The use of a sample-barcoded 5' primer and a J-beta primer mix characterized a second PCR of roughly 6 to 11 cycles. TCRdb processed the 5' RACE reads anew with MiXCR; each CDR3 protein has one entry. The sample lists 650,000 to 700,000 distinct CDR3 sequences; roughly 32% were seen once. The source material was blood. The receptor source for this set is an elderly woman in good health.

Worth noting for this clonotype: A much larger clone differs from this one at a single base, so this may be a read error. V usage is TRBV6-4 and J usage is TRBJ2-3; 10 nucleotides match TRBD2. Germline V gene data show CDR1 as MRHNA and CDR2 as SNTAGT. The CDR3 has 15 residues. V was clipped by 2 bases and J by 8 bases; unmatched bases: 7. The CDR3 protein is CASSDGPSGGGTQYF. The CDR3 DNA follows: TGTGCCAGCAGTGACGGCCCTAGCGGGGGAGGTACGCAGTATTTT.

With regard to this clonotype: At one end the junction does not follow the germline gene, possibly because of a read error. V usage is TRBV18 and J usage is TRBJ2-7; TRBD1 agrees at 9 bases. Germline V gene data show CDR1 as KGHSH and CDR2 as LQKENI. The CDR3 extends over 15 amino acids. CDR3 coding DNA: TGTGCCCGCTCACCTGGACAGGGGCGGTCCTACGAGCAGTACTTC. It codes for CARSPGQGRSYEQYF. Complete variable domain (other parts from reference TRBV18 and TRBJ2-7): NAGVMQNPRHLVRRRGQEARLRCSPMKGHSHVYWYRQLPEEGLKFMVYLQKENIIDESGMPKERFSAEFPKEGPSILRIQQVVRGDSAAYFCARSPGQGRSYEQYFGPGTRLTVT.

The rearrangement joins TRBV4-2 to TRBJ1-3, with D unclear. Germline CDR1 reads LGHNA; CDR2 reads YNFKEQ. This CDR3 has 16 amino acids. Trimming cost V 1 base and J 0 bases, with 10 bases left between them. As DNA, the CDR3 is TGTGCCAGCAGCCAAGGAGGCGTGCTCTCTGGAAACACCATATATTTT. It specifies CASSQGGVLSGNTIYF.

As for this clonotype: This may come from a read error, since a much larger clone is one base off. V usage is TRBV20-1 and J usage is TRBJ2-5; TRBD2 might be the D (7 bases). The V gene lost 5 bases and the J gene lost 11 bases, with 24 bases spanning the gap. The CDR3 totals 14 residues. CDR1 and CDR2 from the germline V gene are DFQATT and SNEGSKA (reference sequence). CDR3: CSAPGGPRRREQYF. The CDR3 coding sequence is TGCAGTGCTCCGGGGGGCCCGCGGCGGAGGGAGCAGTACTTC.

CDR3 amino acids: CANWTPPYEQYF. As DNA, the CDR3 is TGCGCCAACTGGACGCCTCCCTACGAGCAGTACTTC. The J gene is TRBJ2-7, the V gene TRBV10-1, with D uncertain. CDR3 length: 12 residues. Trimming removed 10 bases from V and 2 bases from J, with 12 bases in between. Germline V gives CDR1 WNHNN, CDR2 SYGVQD (reference sequence).

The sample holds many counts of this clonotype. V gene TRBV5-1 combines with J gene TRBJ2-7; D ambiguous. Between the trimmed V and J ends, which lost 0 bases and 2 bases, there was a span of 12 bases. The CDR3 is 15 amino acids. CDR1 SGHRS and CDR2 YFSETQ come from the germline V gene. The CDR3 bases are TGCGCCAGCAGCTTGGGAAGAGAGAACGCCTACGAGCAGTACTTC. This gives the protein CASSLGRENAYEQYF.

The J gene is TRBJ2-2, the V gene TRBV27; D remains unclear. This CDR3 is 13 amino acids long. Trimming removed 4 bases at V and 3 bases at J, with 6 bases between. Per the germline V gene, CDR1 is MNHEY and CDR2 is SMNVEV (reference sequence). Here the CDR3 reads CASSSDYTGELFF. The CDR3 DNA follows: TGTGCCAGCAGTTCCGACTACACCGGGGAGCTGTTTTTT.

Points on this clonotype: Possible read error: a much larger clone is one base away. The CDR3 nucleotides are TGCACCAGCAGCCCCGACGTCGGCGCTACAAACACAGATACGCAGTATTTT. It codes for CTSSPDVGATNTDTQYF. The chain couples TRBV5-1 to TRBJ2-3; D not certain. The CDR3 is 17 amino acids. The germline CDR1 and CDR2 sequences are SGHRS and YFSETQ. Using reference TRBV5-1 and TRBJ2-3 for the parts outside the CDR3, the full variable domain is KAGVTQTPRYLIKTRGQQVTLSCSPISGHRSVSWYQQTPGQGLQFLFEYFSETQRNKGNFPGRFSGRQFSNSRSEMNVSTLELGDSALYLCTSSPDVGATNTDTQYFGPGTRLTVL.